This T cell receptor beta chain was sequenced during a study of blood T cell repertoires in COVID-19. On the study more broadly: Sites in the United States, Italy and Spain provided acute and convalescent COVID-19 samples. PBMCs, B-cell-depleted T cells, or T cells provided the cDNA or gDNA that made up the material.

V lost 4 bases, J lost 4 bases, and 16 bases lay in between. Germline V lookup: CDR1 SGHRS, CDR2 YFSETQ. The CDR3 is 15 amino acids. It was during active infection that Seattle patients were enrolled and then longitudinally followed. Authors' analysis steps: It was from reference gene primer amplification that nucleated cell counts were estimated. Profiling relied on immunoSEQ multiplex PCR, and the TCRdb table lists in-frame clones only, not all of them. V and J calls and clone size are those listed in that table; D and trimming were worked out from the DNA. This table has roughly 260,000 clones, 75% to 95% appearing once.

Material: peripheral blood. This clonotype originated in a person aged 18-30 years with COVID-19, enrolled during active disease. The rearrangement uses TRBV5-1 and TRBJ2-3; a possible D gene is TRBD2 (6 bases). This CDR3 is CASSVGSSGADTQYF. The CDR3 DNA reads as TGCGCCAGCAGCGTCGGGAGTAGCGGTGCAGATACGCAGTATTTT.